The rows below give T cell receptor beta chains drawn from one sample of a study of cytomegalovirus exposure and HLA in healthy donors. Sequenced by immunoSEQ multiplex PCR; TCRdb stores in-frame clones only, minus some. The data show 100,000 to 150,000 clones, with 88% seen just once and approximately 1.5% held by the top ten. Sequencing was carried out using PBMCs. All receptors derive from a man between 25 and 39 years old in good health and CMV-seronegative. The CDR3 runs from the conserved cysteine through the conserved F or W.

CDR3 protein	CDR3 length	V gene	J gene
CASNSPHRGNEQFF	14	TRBV6-5	TRBJ2-1
CASSLEGGRTHEQFF	15	TRBV5-1	TRBJ2-1
CASSFTTGSYEQYF	14	TRBV7-2	TRBJ2-7
CASSGETGPLLETQYF	16	TRBV9	TRBJ2-5
CASSQDPAVAVVF	13	TRBV14	TRBJ2-1
CASSPGQQNTGELFF	15	TRBV18	TRBJ2-2
CAWKSGSSYNEQFF	14	TRBV30	TRBJ2-1
CASSLRDRGKTQYF	14	TRBV27	TRBJ2-5
CAWREQGNTIYF	12	TRBV30	TRBJ1-3
CASRGLAGGLEQYF	14	TRBV6-5	TRBJ2-7
CASSPDRGLDEQFF	14	TRBV4-1	TRBJ2-1
CASSLRGQSDEQFF	14	TRBV5-4	TRBJ2-1
CASSLEIAGGFIEQFF	16	TRBV7-2	TRBJ2-1
CASSFGLAGLDEQFF	15	TRBV7-9	TRBJ2-1
CASSPDRTYYEQYF	14	TRBV6-6	TRBJ2-7
CASSDTFLSGAPYNEQFF	18	TRBV6-4	TRBJ2-1